The clone carrying this TCR beta chain occurred once. Timing groups of about 4 and about 12 weeks for second doses were pooled. CDR3 length: 14 residues. V was clipped by 4 bases and J by 3 bases, with 13 bases between them. Germline assignment: CDR1 SGHKS and CDR2 YYEKEE (reference sequence). Generated by immunoSEQ multiplex PCR, the TCRdb table keeps only in-frame clones and is missing some. The table lists roughly 84,000 clones, 80% to 90% of them singletons, with around an eighth in the top ten. This entry is derived from a study of T cell responses to AZD1222 COVID-19 vaccine. The material was peripheral blood, obtained 28 days after the second AZD1222 dose. The chain uses TRBV5-5 and TRBJ1-1; D unresolved. This TCR came from an adult who received the AZD1222 COVID-19 vaccine. CDR3 DNA: TGTGCCAGCAGCCTAACACGCCGGGACACTGAAGCTTTCTTT. Translated: CASSLTRRDTEAFF.